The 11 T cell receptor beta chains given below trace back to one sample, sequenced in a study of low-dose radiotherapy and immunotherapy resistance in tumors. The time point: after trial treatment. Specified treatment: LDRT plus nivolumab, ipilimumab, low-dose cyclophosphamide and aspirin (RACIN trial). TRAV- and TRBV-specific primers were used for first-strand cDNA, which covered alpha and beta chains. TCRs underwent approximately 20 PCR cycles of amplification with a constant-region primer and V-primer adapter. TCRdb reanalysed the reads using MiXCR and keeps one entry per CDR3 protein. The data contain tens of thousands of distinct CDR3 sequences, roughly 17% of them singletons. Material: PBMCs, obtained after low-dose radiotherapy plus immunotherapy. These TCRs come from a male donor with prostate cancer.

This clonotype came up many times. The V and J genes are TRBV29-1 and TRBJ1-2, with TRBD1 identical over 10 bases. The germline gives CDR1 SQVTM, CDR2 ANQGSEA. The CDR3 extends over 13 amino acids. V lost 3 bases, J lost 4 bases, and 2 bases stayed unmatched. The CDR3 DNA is TGCAGCGTTGAGGACAGGGGGAGCTATGGCTACACCTTC. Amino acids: CSVEDRGSYGYTF.

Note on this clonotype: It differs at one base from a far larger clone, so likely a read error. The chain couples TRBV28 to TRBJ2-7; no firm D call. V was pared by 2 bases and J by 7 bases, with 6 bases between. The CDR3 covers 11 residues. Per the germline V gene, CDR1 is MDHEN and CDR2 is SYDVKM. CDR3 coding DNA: TGTGCCAGCAGTTTACTCGATGAGCAGTACTTC. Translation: CASSLLDEQYF.

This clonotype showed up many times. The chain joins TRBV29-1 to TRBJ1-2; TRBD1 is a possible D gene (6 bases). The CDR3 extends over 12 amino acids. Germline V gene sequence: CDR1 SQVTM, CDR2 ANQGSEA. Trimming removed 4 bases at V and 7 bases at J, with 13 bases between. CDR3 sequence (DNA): TGCAGCGTTGGGGGGGCGCGGGGTGGCTACACCTTC. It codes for CSVGGARGGYTF.

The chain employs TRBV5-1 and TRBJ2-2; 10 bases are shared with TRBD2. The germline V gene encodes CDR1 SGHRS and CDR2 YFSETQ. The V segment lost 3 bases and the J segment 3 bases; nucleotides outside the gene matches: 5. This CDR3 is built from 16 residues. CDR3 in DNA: TGCGCCAGCAGCTCCGCTCTAGCGGGAGACACCGGGGAGCTGTTTTTT. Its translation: CASSSALAGDTGELFF. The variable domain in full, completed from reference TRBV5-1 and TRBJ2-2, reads KAGVTQTPRYLIKTRGQQVTLSCSPISGHRSVSWYQQTPGQGLQFLFEYFSETQRNKGNFPGRFSGRQFSNSRSEMNVSTLELGDSALYLCASSSALAGDTGELFFGEGSRLTVL.

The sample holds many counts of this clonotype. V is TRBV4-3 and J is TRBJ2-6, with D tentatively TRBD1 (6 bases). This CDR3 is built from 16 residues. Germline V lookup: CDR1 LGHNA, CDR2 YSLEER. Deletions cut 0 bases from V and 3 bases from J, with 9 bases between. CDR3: CASSQDWTVGANVLTF. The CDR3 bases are TGCGCCAGCAGCCAAGACTGGACAGTTGGGGCCAACGTCCTGACTTTC.

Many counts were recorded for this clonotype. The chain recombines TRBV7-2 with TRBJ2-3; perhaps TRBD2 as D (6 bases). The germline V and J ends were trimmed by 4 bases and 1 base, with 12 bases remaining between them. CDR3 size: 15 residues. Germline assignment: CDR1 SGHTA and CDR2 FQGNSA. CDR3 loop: CASSSPGGGTDTQYF. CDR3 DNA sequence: TGTGCCAGCAGCTCGCCCGGAGGGGGCACAGATACGCAGTATTTT.

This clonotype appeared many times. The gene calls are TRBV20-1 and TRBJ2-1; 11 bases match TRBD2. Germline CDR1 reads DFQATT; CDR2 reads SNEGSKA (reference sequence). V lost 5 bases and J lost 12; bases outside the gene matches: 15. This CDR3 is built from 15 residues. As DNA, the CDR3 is TGCAGTGCTGACCCAGAGACTAGCGGGACAATGGTGCAGTTCTTC. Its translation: CSADPETSGTMVQFF.

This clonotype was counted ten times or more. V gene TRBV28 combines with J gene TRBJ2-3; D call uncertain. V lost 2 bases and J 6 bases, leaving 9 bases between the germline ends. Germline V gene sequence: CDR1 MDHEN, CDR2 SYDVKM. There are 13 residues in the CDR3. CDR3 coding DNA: TGTGCCAGCAGTTTAGGGAACACGGATACGCAGTATTTT. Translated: CASSLGNTDTQYF.

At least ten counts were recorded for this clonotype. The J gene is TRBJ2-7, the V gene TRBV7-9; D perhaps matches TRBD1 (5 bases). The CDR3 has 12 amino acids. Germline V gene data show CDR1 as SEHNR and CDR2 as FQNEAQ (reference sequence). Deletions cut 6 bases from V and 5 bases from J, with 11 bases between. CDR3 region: CASSPLGHEQYF. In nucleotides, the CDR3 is TGTGCCAGCAGTCCTCTGGGGCACGAGCAGTACTTC.

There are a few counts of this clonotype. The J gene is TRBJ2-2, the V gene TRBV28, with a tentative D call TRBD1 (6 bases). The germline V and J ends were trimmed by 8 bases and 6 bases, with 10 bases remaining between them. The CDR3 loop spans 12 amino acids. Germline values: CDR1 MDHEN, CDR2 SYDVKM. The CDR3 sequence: CASSRGPGELFF. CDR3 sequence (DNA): TGTGCCAGCTCCAGGGGTCCCGGGGAGCTGTTTTTT.

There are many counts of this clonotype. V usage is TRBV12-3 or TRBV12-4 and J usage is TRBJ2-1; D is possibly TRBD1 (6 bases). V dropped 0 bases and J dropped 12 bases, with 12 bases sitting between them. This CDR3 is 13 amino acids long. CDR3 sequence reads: CASSLAHRAWQFF. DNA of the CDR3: TGTGCCAGCAGTTTAGCGCACAGGGCCTGGCAGTTCTTC.